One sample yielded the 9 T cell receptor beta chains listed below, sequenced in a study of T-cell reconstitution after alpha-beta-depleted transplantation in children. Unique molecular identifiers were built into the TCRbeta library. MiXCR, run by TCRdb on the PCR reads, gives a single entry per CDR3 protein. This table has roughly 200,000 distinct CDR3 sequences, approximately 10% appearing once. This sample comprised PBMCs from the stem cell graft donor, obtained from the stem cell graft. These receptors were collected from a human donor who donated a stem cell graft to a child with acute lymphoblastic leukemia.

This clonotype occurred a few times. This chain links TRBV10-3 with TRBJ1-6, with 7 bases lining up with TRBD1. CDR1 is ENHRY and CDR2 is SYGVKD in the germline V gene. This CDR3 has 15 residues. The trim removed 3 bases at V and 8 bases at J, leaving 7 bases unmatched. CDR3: CAISDSRDSYSPLHF. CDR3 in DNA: TGTGCCATCAGTGACTCCCGGGACAGTTATTCACCCCTCCACTTT.

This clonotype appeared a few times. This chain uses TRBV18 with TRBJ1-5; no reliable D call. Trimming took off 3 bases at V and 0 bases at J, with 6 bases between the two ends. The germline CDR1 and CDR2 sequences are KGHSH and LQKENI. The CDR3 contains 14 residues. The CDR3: CASSPADSNQPQHF. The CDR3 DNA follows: TGTGCCAGCTCACCTGCAGATAGCAATCAGCCCCAGCATTTT.

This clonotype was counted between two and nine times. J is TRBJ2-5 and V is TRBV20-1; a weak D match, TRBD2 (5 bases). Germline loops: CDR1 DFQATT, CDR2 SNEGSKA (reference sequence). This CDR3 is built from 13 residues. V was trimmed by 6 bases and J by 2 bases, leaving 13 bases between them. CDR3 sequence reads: CSAPDFRQETQYF. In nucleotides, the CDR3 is TGCAGTGCACCGGACTTTCGACAAGAGACCCAGTACTTC.

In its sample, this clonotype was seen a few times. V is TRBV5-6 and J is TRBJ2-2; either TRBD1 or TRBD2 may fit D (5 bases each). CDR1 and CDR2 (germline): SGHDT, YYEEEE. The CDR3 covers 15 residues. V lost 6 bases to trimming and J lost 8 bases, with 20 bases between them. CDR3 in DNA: TGTGCCAGCACCCCGGGGCAGGTGGTTCGTGGGGAGCTGTTTTTT. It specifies CASTPGQVVRGELFF.

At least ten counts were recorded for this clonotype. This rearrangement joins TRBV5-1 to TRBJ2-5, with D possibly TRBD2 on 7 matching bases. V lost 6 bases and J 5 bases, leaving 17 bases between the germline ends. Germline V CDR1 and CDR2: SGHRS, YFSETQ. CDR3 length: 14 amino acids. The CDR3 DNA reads TGCGCCAGCACCAAGGGGGGGGGCGCGGAGACCCAGTACTTC. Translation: CASTKGGGAETQYF.

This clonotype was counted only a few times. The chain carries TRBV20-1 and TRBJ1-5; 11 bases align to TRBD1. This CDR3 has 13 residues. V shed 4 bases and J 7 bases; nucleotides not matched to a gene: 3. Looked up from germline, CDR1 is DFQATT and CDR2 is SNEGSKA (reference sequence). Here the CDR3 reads CSATGQGDQPQHF. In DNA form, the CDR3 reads TGCAGTGCTACGGGACAGGGGGACCAGCCCCAGCATTTT.

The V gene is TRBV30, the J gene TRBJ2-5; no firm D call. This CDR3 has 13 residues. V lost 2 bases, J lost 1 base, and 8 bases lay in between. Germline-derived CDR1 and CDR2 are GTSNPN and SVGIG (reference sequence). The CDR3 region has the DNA TGTGCCTGGAGTACCCGTCGCCAAGAGACCCAGTACTTC. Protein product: CAWSTRRQETQYF.

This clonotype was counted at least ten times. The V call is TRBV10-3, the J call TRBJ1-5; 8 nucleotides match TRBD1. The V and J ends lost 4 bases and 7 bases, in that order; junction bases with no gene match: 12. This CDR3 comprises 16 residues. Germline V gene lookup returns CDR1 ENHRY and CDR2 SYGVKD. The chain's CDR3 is CAISASLGQGGQPQHF. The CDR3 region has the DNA TGTGCCATCAGTGCCTCCTTAGGACAGGGTGGCCAGCCCCAGCATTTT.

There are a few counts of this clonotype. The CDR3 sequence is CASSQGPSGTSGANVLTF. CDR3 sequence (DNA): TGCGCCAGCAGCCAAGGCCCTAGCGGAACCTCTGGGGCCAACGTCCTGACTTTC. This rearrangement joins TRBV4-3 to TRBJ2-6; TRBD2 matches 7 bases. The CDR3 is made up of 18 amino acids. Trimming at V came to 1 base and at J to 0 bases, leaving 6 bases not matched to a gene. The germline CDR1 and CDR2 sequences are LGHNA and YSLEER.